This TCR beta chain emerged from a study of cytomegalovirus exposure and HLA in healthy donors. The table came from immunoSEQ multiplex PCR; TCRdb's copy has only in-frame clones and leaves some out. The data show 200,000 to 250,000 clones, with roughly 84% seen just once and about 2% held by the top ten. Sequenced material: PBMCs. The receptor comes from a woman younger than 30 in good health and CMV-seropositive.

The DNA for the CDR3 is TGTGCCAGCAGCACTGGGACAGACCCCTACGAGCAGTACTTC. Translated, it gives CASSTGTDPYEQYF. This chain links TRBV5-4 with TRBJ2-7, with 7 bases identical to TRBD1. CDR3 length equals 14 residues. Germline CDR1 SGHNT, CDR2 YYREEE (reference sequence). Germline trimming cut 4 bases from V and 2 bases from J; bases unmatched to any gene: 6.